The following is a T cell receptor beta chain sequence with its context. Which antigen it targets is not known. CDR1 and CDR2 were assigned from the germline V gene as SGHAT and FQNNGV. The CDR3, from cysteine to phenylalanine, totals 18 residues. DNA is not on record. The data belong to a study of monozygotic twins with inflammatory bowel disease (dated by TCRdb to the late 2010s). Context from the whole study: The full study comprised 30 or so monozygotic twin pairs: nine German pairs (four IBD-concordant, five IBD-discordant) and 19 IBD-discordant Danish pairs. Disease-associated traits were sought mainly through comparisons between IBD patients and their genetically identical healthy co-twins within discordant pairs. Each individual had, on average, about 151 000 unique TCRalpha sequences and 181 000 unique TCRbeta sequences available for analysis.

What the study reported, not specific to this receptor: TCRbeta repertoire diversity, by inverse Simpson index, was decreased in IBD patients compared with their healthy co-twins. No difference in repertoire similarity was observed between concordant and discordant twins, possibly owing to limited statistical power. Compared with healthy twins, IBD patients had fewer clonotypes in common with other individuals, a difference most pronounced in patients showing signs of disease activity. No single strong signal or clonotype linked to IBD turned up in the results, so the idea that one exists was not supported. Background noise and inter-individual variability may have been introduced into the repertoires by the differing immunosuppressive treatments among patients. The analysis was unable to tell different T cell subtypes apart.

The library was generated by 5' RACE. Each TCR library was prepared from about 3.5 ug of total RNA. For each sample, cDNA synthesis was carried out in eight separate reactions using SMARTScribe reverse transcriptase. During cDNA synthesis, template switching introduced unique molecular identifiers that contained a 6-nucleotide sample barcode. TCRalpha and TCRbeta cDNA was amplified by two nested PCRs of approximately 17 and 9 cycles, with bead purification after each PCR. Before amplification, cDNA was treated with uracil DNA-glycosylase and purified using the QIAquick PCR purification kit. The second PCR was the step at which Illumina TruSeq-compatible adapters and sample-specific barcodes were added. TapeStation and Qubit were used to check library quality and concentration, and 4.5 to 6 ng of each library was pooled. Sequencing of the pooled libraries was done on an Illumina HiSeq2500 single-index Rapid Run using custom sequencing primers and 2 x 100 bp reads. In the authors' own workflow: MiGEC version 1.2.6 was used for UMI-based consensus assembly, which corrected PCR and sequencing errors. V(D)J alignment, clonotype assembly and CDR3 extraction were performed with MiXCR version 2.1.1. To normalise gene usage, clonotype sharing and MAIT/NKT TCR abundance, the top 1000, 10 000 and 20 000 clonotypes in each sample were analysed. After downsampling to 27 000 UMIs, diversity was calculated as the inverse Simpson index using the vegan R package. Statistical testing used paired Mann-Whitney U tests on the discordant twin pairs and applied Benjamini-Hochberg correction for multiple testing. TCRdb reprocessed the reads; each CDR3 protein sequence makes one entry, and DNA is unavailable. TCRdb's processing, not the study's, gives the V and J calls here. The record for this sample contains approximately 340,000 distinct CDR3 sequences. Roughly 2% of the sample rests with the top ten.

From each donor, a roughly 2.5 ml peripheral blood sample was collected into PAXgene tubes and stored at -80 degrees C. Without T cell sorting, total RNA was isolated from whole blood using the PAXgene blood miRNA kit on an automated QIAcube. Peripheral blood from monozygotic twin pairs concordant or discordant for inflammatory bowel disease was subjected to deep TCRalpha and TCRbeta repertoire profiling with unique molecular barcoding. Smoking habits were recorded for all twin pairs, with individuals classified as current, former or never smokers. Sequencing was performed on blood. The receptor chain draws on TRBV11-2 and TRBJ2-6; as DNA is missing, the TRBD1 call by TCRdb cannot be tested. The TCR was taken from a human donor with ulcerative colitis or Crohn's disease, or a healthy co-twin of an affected twin (not recorded which). The CDR3 sequence is CASSLGGTVQSGANVLTF.